The source of this T cell receptor (beta chain) is a study of cytomegalovirus exposure and HLA in healthy donors. Findings of the study overall: Most observed TCR sequences were rare, whereas some public TCRs were detected in many donors. Testing in vitro showed a few CMV-associated chains specific for CMV antigens.

Germline V lookup: CDR1 SGHRS, CDR2 YFSETQ. V was pared by 5 bases and J by 0 bases, with 9 bases between. This CDR3 contains 13 residues. As to this clone: The antigen remains unidentified.

Only in-frame clones appear in the TCRdb table, and some are missing; sequencing was by immunoSEQ multiplex PCR. The profile shows 200,000 to 300,000 clones, 90% of them singletons. The receptor's source is a woman in her 30s in good health and CMV-seronegative. J is TRBJ2-7 and V is TRBV5-1; no clear D gene. The source material was PBMCs. CDR3 amino acids: CASSPPSSYEQYF. CDR3 DNA: TGCGCCAGCAGTCCACCCAGCTCCTACGAGCAGTACTTC. Using reference TRBV5-1 and TRBJ2-7 for the parts outside the CDR3, the full variable domain is KAGVTQTPRYLIKTRGQQVTLSCSPISGHRSVSWYQQTPGQGLQFLFEYFSETQRNKGNFPGRFSGRQFSNSRSEMNVSTLELGDSALYLCASSPPSSYEQYFGPGTRLTVT.